The sample holds many counts of the clone carrying this T cell receptor (beta chain). Its antigen remains unknown. What was amplified from RNA transcripts were TCR beta CDR3 regions. Using the HTBI primer set, a first-round RT-PCR was run on the TCR CDR3. One entry per CDR3 protein results from TCRdb running MiXCR on the multiplex PCR reads. The table shows about 700,000 distinct CDR3 sequences, with around 13% occurring only once. It was considered stable Graves' hyperthyroidism when ophthalmopathy did not progress within 18 months. Lactation, pregnancy, other autoimmune disease or uncontrolled infection led to exclusion of patients. This entry belongs to a study of T cells in Graves' hyperthyroidism and ophthalmopathy. The study's findings and limits: Ophthalmopathy and stable hyperthyroidism were separated by a 13 V-J model. Blood held most thyroid clonotypes expanded above 0.001 frequency.

The CDR3 has 16 residues. V lost 2 bases and J 3 bases, leaving 11 bases between the germline ends. The germline V gene encodes CDR1 LGHDT and CDR2 YNNKEL (reference sequence). The rearrangement links TRBV3-1 to TRBJ1-6; D perhaps matches TRBD1 (6 bases). Specimen: blood. This clonotype was sampled from a young woman with Graves' hyperthyroidism. This CDR3 reads CASSQTGQSYNSPLHF. Here the CDR3 DNA reads TGTGCCAGCAGCCAAACCGGACAGAGCTATAATTCACCCCTCCACTTT.